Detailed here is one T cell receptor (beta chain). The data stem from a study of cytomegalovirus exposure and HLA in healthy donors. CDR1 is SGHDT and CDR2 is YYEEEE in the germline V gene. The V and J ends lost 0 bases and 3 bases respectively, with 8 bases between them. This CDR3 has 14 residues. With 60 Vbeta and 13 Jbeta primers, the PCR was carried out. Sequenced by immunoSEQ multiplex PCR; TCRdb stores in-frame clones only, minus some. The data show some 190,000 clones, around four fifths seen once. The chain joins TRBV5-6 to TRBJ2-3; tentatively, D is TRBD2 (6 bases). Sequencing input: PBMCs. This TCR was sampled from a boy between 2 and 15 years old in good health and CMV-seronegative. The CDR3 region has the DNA TGTGCCAGCAGCTTGGAACGGGGGACAGATACGCAGTATTTT. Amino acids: CASSLERGTDTQYF.